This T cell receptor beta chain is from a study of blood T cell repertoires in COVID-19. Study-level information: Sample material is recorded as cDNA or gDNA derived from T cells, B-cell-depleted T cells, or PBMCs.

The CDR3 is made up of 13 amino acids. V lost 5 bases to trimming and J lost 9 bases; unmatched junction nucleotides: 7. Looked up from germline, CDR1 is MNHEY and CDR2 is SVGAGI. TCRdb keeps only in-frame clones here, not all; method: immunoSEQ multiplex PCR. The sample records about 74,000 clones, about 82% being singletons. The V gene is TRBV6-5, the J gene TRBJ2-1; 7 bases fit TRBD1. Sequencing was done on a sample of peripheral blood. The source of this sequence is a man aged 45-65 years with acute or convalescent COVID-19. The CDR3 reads CASSTRDRGEQFF. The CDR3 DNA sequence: TGTGCCAGCAGTACCCGGGACAGAGGTGAGCAGTTCTTC.